Below, 22 T cell receptor beta chains from the same sample are listed, as sequenced in a study of OX40 agonist ivuxolimab in advanced cancers. Sequencing used immunoSEQ multiplex PCR; TCRdb keeps in-frame clones, though not all of them. The table has 92,000 or so clones, around 90% seen once; the top ten hold 6.5% to 9%. This sample comprised CD4+ or CD8+ T cells sorted from blood, obtained in a trial of the OX40 agonist ivuxolimab. These TCRs come from an adult with an advanced solid tumor such as melanoma, head and neck, liver or kidney cancer.

This sequence joins TRBV30 and TRBJ1-5; 9 nucleotides line up with TRBD1. Germline V lookup: CDR1 GTSNPN, CDR2 SVGIG (reference sequence). CDR3 length equals 14 residues. V was clipped by 3 bases and J by 11 bases; unmatched bases: 11. CDR3 in DNA: TGTGCCTGGAGCGAAGGACAGGGGCATTCGGCCCAGCATTTT. Its protein is CAWSEGQGHSAQHF.

This chain connects TRBV6-6 to TRBJ1-5; no definite D call. The CDR3 is 14 amino acids. The V and J ends lost 2 bases and 9 bases respectively, with 14 bases between them. The germline V gene has CDR1 MNHNY and CDR2 SVGAGI (reference sequence). CDR3 sequence: CASSYLGSPWPQHF. The CDR3 DNA is TGTGCCAGCAGTTACCTTGGCAGCCCTTGGCCCCAGCATTTT.

This clone was seen a single time. The rearrangement joins TRBV27 to TRBJ2-2; 8 positions match TRBD2. V trimming: 8 bases; J trimming: 1 base; junction bases outside the gene matches: 3. This CDR3 is 14 amino acids long. Germline CDR1 reads MNHEY; CDR2 reads SMNVEV (reference sequence). CDR3 amino acids: CASGLAGNTGELFF. The CDR3 DNA is TGTGCCAGCGGGCTAGCGGGGAACACCGGGGAGCTGTTTTTT.

This clone was recorded only once. The chain is built from TRBV9 and TRBJ2-2, with D perhaps TRBD2 (6 bases). CDR3 length equals 14 residues. Per germline, CDR1 SGDLS and CDR2 YYNGEE. Trimming took 4 bases from V and 1 from J, leaving 8 bases between them. CDR3 DNA: TGTGCCAGCAGCAACGGGAGGAACACCGGGGAGCTGTTTTTT. Residues: CASSNGRNTGELFF.

The V gene is TRBV11-3, the J gene TRBJ2-1; 7 bases align to TRBD2. The CDR3 covers 17 residues. CDR1 SGHNT and CDR2 YENEEA come from the germline V gene. Trimming at V came to 1 base and at J to 0 bases, leaving 6 bases not matched to a gene. This chain's CDR3 is CASSLGLAASSYNEQFF. The CDR3 DNA reads TGTGCCAGCAGCTTAGGACTAGCTGCAAGCTCCTACAATGAGCAGTTCTTC.

The chain links TRBV27 to TRBJ2-5, with a possible D match to TRBD2 (7 bases). This CDR3 region has 14 residues. Per the germline V gene, CDR1 is MNHEY and CDR2 is SMNVEV (reference sequence). The V gene lost 9 bases and the J gene lost 5 bases, with 19 bases spanning the gap. In DNA form, the CDR3 reads TGTGCCAGTAGCCCGGGGAGGGGGGGGGAGACCCAGTACTTC. Its translation: CASSPGRGGETQYF.

The rearrangement uses TRBV18 and TRBJ2-2; D ambiguous. This CDR3 has 15 amino acids. The V and J ends lost 5 bases and 3 bases respectively, with 13 bases between them. Germline V lookup: CDR1 KGHSH, CDR2 LQKENI. CDR3 in amino acids: CASSAYRSDTGELFF. Written as DNA, the CDR3 is TGTGCCAGCTCAGCATACAGATCGGACACCGGGGAGCTGTTTTTT.

This chain connects TRBV19 to TRBJ1-2; 9 bases map to TRBD1. The CDR3 sequence is 13 residues long. The germline gives CDR1 LNHDA, CDR2 SQIVND (reference sequence). The junction had 3 bases not matched to a gene; V was cut back by 5 bases and J by 5 bases. The CDR3 sequence: CASSDRGAYGYTF. The DNA for the CDR3 is TGTGCCAGTAGTGACAGGGGGGCTTATGGCTACACCTTC.

This chain links TRBV7-2 with TRBJ1-4; no clear D gene. V gave up 2 bases and J gave up 11 bases, with 15 bases separating them. CDR3 size: 14 residues. Germline V CDR1 and CDR2: SGHTA, FQGNSA. CDR3 nucleotide sequence: TGTGCCAGCAGCTTATCAGAGGGATTGGGGAAACTGTTTTTT. Translation: CASSLSEGLGKLFF.

The chain has TRBV6-5 and TRBJ2-7; 8 positions match TRBD1. Germline trimming cut 4 bases from V and 3 bases from J; bases unmatched to any gene: 5. CDR1 and CDR2 from the germline V gene are MNHEY and SVGAGI. The CDR3 has 14 residues. CDR3 nucleotide sequence: TGTGCCAGCAGTTTCTTCGGACAGGGCTACGAGCAGTACTTC. It yields the protein CASSFFGQGYEQYF.

The chain joins TRBV27 to TRBJ2-3, with D perhaps TRBD2 (6 bases). CDR1 is MNHEY, CDR2 SMNVEV, per germline (reference sequence). There are 15 residues in the CDR3. The V end lost 2 bases, the J end lost 4 bases, and 13 bases lay between the germline ends. The CDR3: CASSLGLANADTQYF. The CDR3 nucleotides are TGTGCCAGCAGTTTAGGGCTAGCGAACGCAGATACGCAGTATTTT.

CDR3: CASSQEPGTDTQYF. For the CDR3, the DNA is TGTGCCAGCAGCCAAGAACCAGGCACAGATACGCAGTATTTT. V and J are TRBV14 and TRBJ2-3; D is uncertain. Germline V gene sequence: CDR1 SGHDN, CDR2 FVKESK. The CDR3 has 14 amino acids. Trimming cost V 0 bases and J 1 base, with 5 bases left between them.

This clone was recorded once. The chain employs TRBV10-3 and TRBJ2-2; D remains ambiguous. Germline V gives CDR1 ENHRY, CDR2 SYGVKD. Deletions cut 0 bases from V and 7 bases from J, with 6 bases between. The length of the CDR3 is 13 residues. The DNA for the CDR3 is TGTGCCATCAGTGAGTCGATTGGCGGGGAGCTGTTTTTT. This sequence encodes CAISESIGGELFF.

The chain recombines TRBV4-1 with TRBJ2-7, with 8 bases matching TRBD1. Germline V gene lookup returns CDR1 MGHRA and CDR2 YSYEKL. The CDR3 consists of 15 residues. Trimming cost V 3 bases and J 0 bases; bases outside gene matches: 4. This CDR3 reads CASSQAGTGSYEQYF. For the CDR3, the DNA is TGCGCCAGCAGCCAGGCCGGGACAGGCTCCTACGAGCAGTACTTC.

V usage is TRBV19 and J usage is TRBJ2-1, with D unclear. This CDR3 is 11 amino acids long. Germline V gives CDR1 LNHDA, CDR2 SQIVND (reference sequence). Trimming took off 2 bases at V and 10 bases at J, with 6 bases between the two ends. In DNA, the CDR3 is TGTGCCAGTAGTATACCCCGGGAGCAGTTCTTC. Translated, it gives CASSIPREQFF.

As concerns this clone: Different DNA sequences within this sample yield the same CDR3. V gene TRBV6-5 combines with J gene TRBJ1-5; perhaps TRBD1 as D (5 bases). Trimming left V 2 bases short and J 1 base short, with 9 bases between. This CDR3 region has 15 residues. Germline lookup yields CDR1 MNHEY and CDR2 SVGAGI. The DNA for the CDR3 is TGTGCCAGCAGTTACGGGGACCCGAGCAATCAGCCCCAGCATTTT. Its protein is CASSYGDPSNQPQHF.

The chain links TRBV6-4 to TRBJ2-5; 8 nucleotides agree with TRBD2. The last part of the DNA fits TRBJ2-7 better; the J call may be wrong. Germline V gene sequence: CDR1 MRHNA, CDR2 SNTAGT. The CDR3 runs to 13 residues. CDR3: CASSVTGGGEQYF. CDR3 nucleotide sequence: TGTGCCAGCAGTGTGACGGGAGGGGGCGAGCAGTACTTC.

The genes are TRBV2 and TRBJ1-2; unclear D gene. This CDR3 contains 12 residues. Germline V gene data show CDR1 as SNHLY and CDR2 as FYNNEI. V shed 6 bases and J shed 4 bases, with 9 bases lying between them. CDR3 loop: CASRQLSYGYTF. In nucleotides, the CDR3 is TGTGCCAGCAGGCAGCTCAGCTATGGCTACACCTTC.

The J gene is TRBJ1-2, the V gene TRBV6-5; the match to TRBD1 covers 9 bases. Per the germline V gene, CDR1 is MNHEY and CDR2 is SVGAGI. The CDR3 extends over 16 amino acids. J was trimmed by 0 bases and V by 0 bases; bases with no gene match: 2. The CDR3 coding sequence is TGTGCCAGCAGTTACTCCGGGACAGGGCCTAACTATGGCTACACCTTC. Protein: CASSYSGTGPNYGYTF.

This chain uses TRBV5-6 with TRBJ2-7, with 7 bases lining up with TRBD1. The V gene's germline CDR1 is SGHDT and CDR2 YYEEEE. Trimming took 0 bases from V and 5 from J; bases not matched to a gene: 8. This CDR3 is 15 amino acids long. DNA for the CDR3: TGTGCCAGCAGCTTGGTAAGGGGGCGACAAGACGAGCAGTACTTC. Encoded protein: CASSLVRGRQDEQYF.

V and J are TRBV28 and TRBJ1-4, with TRBD1 as a possible D gene (6 bases). V was pared by 7 bases and J by 3 bases, with 15 bases between. Germline V lookup: CDR1 MDHEN, CDR2 SYDVKM. The CDR3 runs 15 residues. DNA for the CDR3: TGTGCCAGCACTCGCTACAGGGTTGCTAATGAAAAACTGTTTTTT. Its translation: CASTRYRVANEKLFF.

The J gene is TRBJ2-5, the V gene TRBV4-1; the D gene is possibly TRBD2 (6 bases). The DNA end lines up better with TRBJ2-7; the J call may be wrong. The CDR3 loop spans 13 amino acids. Germline CDR1 and CDR2: MGHRA and YSYEKL. CDR3 protein: CALTKRASYEQYF. The CDR3 region has the DNA TGCGCCCTTACTAAGCGGGCCTCCTACGAGCAGTACTTC.